Sequencing of this T cell receptor (beta chain) was carried out in a study of blood T cell repertoires in COVID-19. As for the study in general: Samples came from the United States, Italy and Spain, spanning acute and convalescent COVID-19. PBMCs, B-cell-depleted T cells, or T cells were the source of the cDNA or gDNA that made up the material.

The CDR3 spans 16 residues. V shed 10 bases and J shed 5 bases, with 21 bases lying between them. Profiling relied on immunoSEQ multiplex PCR, and the TCRdb table lists in-frame clones only, not all of them. The sample yields more than 150,000 clones, about 80% seen once. V usage is TRBV6-7 and J usage is TRBJ1-6, with D maybe TRBD1 (6 bases). TRBV6-7 is filed as an ORF, its function uncertain. This receptor was taken from a man younger than 45 with active or convalescent COVID-19. Sequenced: peripheral blood. The CDR3 DNA reads TGTGCCATCGAACTACGAGGGGGACCACATAATTCACCCCTCCACTTT. Residues: CAIELRGGPHNSPLHF.